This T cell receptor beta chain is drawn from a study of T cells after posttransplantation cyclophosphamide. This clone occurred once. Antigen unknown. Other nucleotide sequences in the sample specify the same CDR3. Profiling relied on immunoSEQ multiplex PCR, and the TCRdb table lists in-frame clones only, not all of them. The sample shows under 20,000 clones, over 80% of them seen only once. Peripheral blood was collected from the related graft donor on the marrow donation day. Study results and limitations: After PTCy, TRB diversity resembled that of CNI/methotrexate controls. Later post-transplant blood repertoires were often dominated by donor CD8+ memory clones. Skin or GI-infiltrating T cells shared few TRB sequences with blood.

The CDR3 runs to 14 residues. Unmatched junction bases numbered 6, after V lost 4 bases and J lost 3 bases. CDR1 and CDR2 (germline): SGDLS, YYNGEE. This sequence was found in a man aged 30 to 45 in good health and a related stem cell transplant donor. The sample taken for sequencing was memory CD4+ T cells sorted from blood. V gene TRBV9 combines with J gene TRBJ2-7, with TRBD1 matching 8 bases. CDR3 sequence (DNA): TGTGCCAGCAGCCCACGGACAGGGAACTACGAGCAGTACTTC. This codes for CASSPRTGNYEQYF.